The next 13 T cell receptor beta chains were all read from a single sample in a study of cytomegalovirus exposure and HLA in healthy donors. PCR was performed using 60 Vbeta and 13 Jbeta primers. Assay: immunoSEQ multiplex PCR; the TCRdb copy retains only in-frame clones and omits some. The sample includes some 38,000 clones, 53% of them seen just once. Sequencing was done on a sample of PBMCs. Every receptor here comes from a woman between 35 and 50 years old in good health and CMV-seropositive.

This chain joins TRBV19 and TRBJ2-3; the D gene is possibly TRBD1 (6 bases). This CDR3 is built from 14 residues. Germline V gene sequence: CDR1 LNHDA, CDR2 SQIVND (reference sequence). Trimming took 2 bases from V and 7 from J, leaving 13 bases between them. In DNA, the CDR3 is TGTGCCAGTAGTATAAGCAGGGGAGTCCATACGCAGTATTTT. This translates into CASSISRGVHTQYF.

This clone was seen a handful of times. CDR3 in amino acids: CASSPRTGLAYGYTF. The DNA for the CDR3 is TGTGCCAGCAGCCCTAGGACAGGGCTTGCCTATGGCTACACCTTC. V is TRBV11-2 and J is TRBJ1-2; 8 bases are a match to TRBD1. The V gene's germline CDR1 is SGHAT and CDR2 FQNNGV. V dropped 5 bases and J dropped 4; count of bases not matched to a gene: 9. The CDR3 runs 15 residues.

The chain uses TRBV11-3 and TRBJ2-7, with a weak D call TRBD1 (6 bases). In germline, CDR1 is SGHNT, CDR2 YENEEA. This CDR3 is 17 amino acids long. Trimming pared 5 bases from V and 3 bases from J, leaving 23 bases between. CDR3 protein: CASSLQSDLDSCYEQYF. In nucleotides, the CDR3 is TGTGCCAGCAGCCTACAAAGTGACCTGGACAGTTGCTACGAGCAGTACTTC.

J is TRBJ1-2 and V is TRBV28; D ambiguous. V lost 7 bases, J lost 4 bases, and 13 bases lay in between. The CDR3 contains 13 residues. CDR1 and CDR2 (germline): MDHEN, SYDVKM. The CDR3 DNA is TGTGCCAGCAAGATACGAGCTGCCTATGGCTACACCTTC. Encoded protein: CASKIRAAYGYTF.

In its sample, this clone was seen a few times. This chain uses TRBV28 with TRBJ1-4; D is uncertain. The germline gives CDR1 MDHEN, CDR2 SYDVKM. This CDR3 has 14 amino acids. Trimming cost V 9 bases and J 5 bases, with 16 bases left between them. CDR3 sequence (DNA): TGTGCCAGTGGAAGGGAGGACGGGAATGAAAAACTGTTTTTT. It is translated as CASGREDGNEKLFF.

This clone was detected a few times. The CDR3, as DNA: TGTGCCAGCAGTGGGGGACAGAACTATGGCTACACCTTC. It is translated as CASSGGQNYGYTF. V gene TRBV2 combines with J gene TRBJ1-2, with TRBD1 identical over 7 bases. CDR1 is SNHLY and CDR2 is FYNNEI in the germline V gene. J lost 2 bases, V lost 4 bases, and 1 base had no gene match. CDR3 size: 13 residues.

The genes are TRBV6-1 and TRBJ2-5, with D perhaps matching TRBD2 (5 bases). V dropped 1 base and J dropped 5 bases, with 11 bases sitting between them. CDR1 and CDR2 (germline): MNHNS, SASEGT. The CDR3 length is 14 residues. CDR3 residues: CASSEVGRGETQYF. The CDR3 coding sequence is TGTGCCAGCAGTGAAGTTGGCCGCGGGGAGACCCAGTACTTC.

This clone has only a few counts. The chain carries TRBV6-1 and TRBJ1-1, with 8 bases identical to TRBD1. The V gene's germline CDR1 is MNHNS and CDR2 SASEGT. The V and J ends lost 6 bases and 10 bases, in that order; junction bases with no gene match: 13. This CDR3 is built from 14 residues. In nucleotides, the CDR3 is TGTGCCAGCAGCGAGACAGGGGCGTCGGCGACAGCTTTCTTT. It is translated as CASSETGASATAFF.

This chain links TRBV28 with TRBJ1-2, with 8 bases matching TRBD1. This CDR3 region has 14 residues. The V gene end was trimmed by 5 bases and the J gene end by 8 bases; junction bases not matched to a gene: 10. Germline CDR1 MDHEN, CDR2 SYDVKM. The CDR3 loop reads CASSPRTGWEGYTF. The CDR3, as DNA: TGTGCCAGCAGTCCTCGGACAGGGTGGGAGGGCTACACCTTC.

This sequence joins TRBV30 and TRBJ1-1; TRBD1 is a possible D gene (5 bases). Per germline, CDR1 GTSNPN and CDR2 SVGIG (reference sequence). V gave up 0 bases and J gave up 7 bases, with 12 bases separating them. This CDR3 is 13 amino acids long. CDR3 amino acids: CAWSVKQGSEAFF. The CDR3 bases are TGTGCCTGGAGTGTAAAGCAGGGAAGTGAAGCTTTCTTT.

The CDR3: CASSGQGNYGYTF. The CDR3 coding sequence is TGTGCCAGCAGCGGACAGGGGAACTATGGCTACACCTTC. This sequence joins TRBV2 and TRBJ1-2, with 9 bases aligning to TRBD1. Germline CDR1 is SNHLY and CDR2 is FYNNEI. The junction had 1 base not matched to a gene; V was cut back by 6 bases and J by 2 bases. The CDR3 has 13 residues.

The chain joins TRBV4-3 to TRBJ2-2, with D hard to call. The CDR3 is 13 amino acids. Germline values: CDR1 LGHNA, CDR2 YSLEER. V was clipped by 5 bases and J by 4 bases, with 8 bases between them. CDR3 DNA: TGCGCCAGCAGCGGGCAGATCACCGGGGAGCTGTTTTTT. It codes for CASSGQITGELFF.

This chain links TRBV29-1 with TRBJ2-7; D ambiguous. The CDR3 runs to 12 residues. CDR1 and CDR2 (germline): SQVTM, ANQGSEA. V gave up 4 bases and J gave up 1 base, with 8 bases separating them. The CDR3 here is CSVVGGSYEQYF. For the CDR3, the DNA is TGCAGCGTTGTTGGCGGATCCTACGAGCAGTACTTC.